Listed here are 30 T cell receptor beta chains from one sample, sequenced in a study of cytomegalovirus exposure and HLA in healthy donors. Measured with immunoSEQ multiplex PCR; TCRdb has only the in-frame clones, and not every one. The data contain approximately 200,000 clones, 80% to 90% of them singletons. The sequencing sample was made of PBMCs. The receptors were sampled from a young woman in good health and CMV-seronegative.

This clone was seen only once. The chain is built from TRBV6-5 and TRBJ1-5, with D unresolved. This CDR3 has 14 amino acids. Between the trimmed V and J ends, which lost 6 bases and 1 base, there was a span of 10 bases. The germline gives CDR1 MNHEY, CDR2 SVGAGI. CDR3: CASRLTVSNQPQHF. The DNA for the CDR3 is TGTGCCAGCAGGCTCACAGTCAGCAATCAGCCCCAGCATTTT.

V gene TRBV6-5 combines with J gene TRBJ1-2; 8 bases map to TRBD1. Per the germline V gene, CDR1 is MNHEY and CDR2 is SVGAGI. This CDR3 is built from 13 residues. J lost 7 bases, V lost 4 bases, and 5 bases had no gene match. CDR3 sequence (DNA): TGTGCCAGCAGTTCTCAGGGGGCTGGTGGCTACACCTTC. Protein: CASSSQGAGGYTF.

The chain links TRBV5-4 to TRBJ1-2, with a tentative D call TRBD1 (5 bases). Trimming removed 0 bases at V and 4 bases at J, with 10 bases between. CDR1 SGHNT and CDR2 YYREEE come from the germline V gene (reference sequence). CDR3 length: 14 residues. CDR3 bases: TGTGCCAGCAGCTTGGCTCAGGGAAGCTATGGCTACACCTTC. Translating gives CASSLAQGSYGYTF.

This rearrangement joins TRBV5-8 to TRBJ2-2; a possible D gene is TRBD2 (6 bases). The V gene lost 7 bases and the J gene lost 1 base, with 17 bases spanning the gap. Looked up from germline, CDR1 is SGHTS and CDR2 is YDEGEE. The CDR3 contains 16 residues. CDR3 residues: CASLLYGSQNTGELFF. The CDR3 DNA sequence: TGTGCCAGCCTTTTGTACGGGAGTCAGAACACCGGGGAGCTGTTTTTT.

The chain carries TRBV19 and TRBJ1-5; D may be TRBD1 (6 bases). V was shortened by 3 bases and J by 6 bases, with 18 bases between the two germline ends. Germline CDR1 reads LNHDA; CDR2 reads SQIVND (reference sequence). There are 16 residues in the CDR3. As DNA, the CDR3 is TGTGCCAGTAGTATCGATACAGGGTCCCCCTTTCAGCCCCAGCATTTT. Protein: CASSIDTGSPFQPQHF.

The CDR3: CASSSLAGASPYEQYF. DNA of the CDR3: TGTGCCAGCAGTTCCCTAGCGGGAGCATCCCCCTACGAGCAGTACTTC. The chain employs TRBV27 and TRBJ2-7; TRBD2 matches 10 bases. CDR1 and CDR2 (germline): MNHEY, SMNVEV (reference sequence). V was pared by 4 bases and J by 2 bases, with 8 bases of the junction left unmatched. The CDR3 covers 16 residues.

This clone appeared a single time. Here the CDR3 DNA reads TGTGCCAGCATCCCCTCCCGCGGGGTGGCCTACACAGATACGCAGTATTTT. Translated: CASIPSRGVAYTDTQYF. This chain uses TRBV11-2 with TRBJ2-3; tentatively, D is TRBD2 (6 bases). The ends were cut back, 7 bases at V and 2 bases at J, with 22 bases in the middle. The CDR3 runs to 17 residues. Per the germline V gene, CDR1 is SGHAT and CDR2 is FQNNGV.

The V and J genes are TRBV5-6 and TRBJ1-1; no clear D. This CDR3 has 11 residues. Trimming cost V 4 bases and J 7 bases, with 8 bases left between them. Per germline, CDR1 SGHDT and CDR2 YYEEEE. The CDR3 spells CASSKTLEAFF. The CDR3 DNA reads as TGTGCCAGCAGCAAGACACTTGAAGCTTTCTTT.

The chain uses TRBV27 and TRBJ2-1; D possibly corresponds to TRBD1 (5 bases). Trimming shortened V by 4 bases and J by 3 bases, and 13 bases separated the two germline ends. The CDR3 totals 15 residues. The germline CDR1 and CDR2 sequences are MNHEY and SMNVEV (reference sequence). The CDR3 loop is CASSSPQGGYNEQFF. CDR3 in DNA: TGTGCCAGCAGTTCCCCCCAGGGCGGCTACAATGAGCAGTTCTTC.

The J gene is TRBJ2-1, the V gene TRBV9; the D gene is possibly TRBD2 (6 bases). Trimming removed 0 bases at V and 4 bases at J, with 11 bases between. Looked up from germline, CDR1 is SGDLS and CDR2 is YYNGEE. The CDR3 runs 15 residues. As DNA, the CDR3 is TGTGCCAGCAGCGTAGTGCCTAGCGTATACAATGAGCAGTTCTTC. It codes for CASSVVPSVYNEQFF.

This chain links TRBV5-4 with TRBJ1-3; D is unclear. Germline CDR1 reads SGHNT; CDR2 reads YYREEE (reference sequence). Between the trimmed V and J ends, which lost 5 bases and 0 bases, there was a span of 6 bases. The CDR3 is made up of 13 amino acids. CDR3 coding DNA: TGTGCCAGCAGACCGGTCTCTGGAAACACCATATATTTT. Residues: CASRPVSGNTIYF. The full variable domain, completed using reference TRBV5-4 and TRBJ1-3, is ETGVTQSPTHLIKTRGQQVTLRCSSQSGHNTVSWYQQALGQGPQFIFQYYREEENGRGNFPPRFSGLQFPNYSSELNVNALELDDSALYLCASRPVSGNTIYFGEGSWLTVV.

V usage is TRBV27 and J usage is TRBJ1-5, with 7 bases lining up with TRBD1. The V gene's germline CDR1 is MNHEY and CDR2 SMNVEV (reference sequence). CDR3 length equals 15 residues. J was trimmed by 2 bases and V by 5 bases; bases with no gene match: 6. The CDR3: CASSPGGLGNQPQHF. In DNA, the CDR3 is TGTGCCAGCAGTCCAGGGGGTTTGGGCAATCAGCCCCAGCATTTT.

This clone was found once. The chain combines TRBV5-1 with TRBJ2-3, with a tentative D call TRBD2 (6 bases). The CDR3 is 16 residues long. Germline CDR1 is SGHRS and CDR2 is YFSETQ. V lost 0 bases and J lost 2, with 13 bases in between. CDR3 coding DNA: TGCGCCAGCAGCTTGGGAACCGGGGACTTCACAGATACGCAGTATTTT. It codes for CASSLGTGDFTDTQYF.

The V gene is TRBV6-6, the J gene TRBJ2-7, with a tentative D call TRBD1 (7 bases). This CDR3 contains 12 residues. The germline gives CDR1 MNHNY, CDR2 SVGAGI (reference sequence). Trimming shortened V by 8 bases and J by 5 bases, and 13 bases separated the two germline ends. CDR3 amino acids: CASGQGGDEQYF. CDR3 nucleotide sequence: TGTGCCAGCGGGCAGGGGGGCGACGAGCAGTACTTC.

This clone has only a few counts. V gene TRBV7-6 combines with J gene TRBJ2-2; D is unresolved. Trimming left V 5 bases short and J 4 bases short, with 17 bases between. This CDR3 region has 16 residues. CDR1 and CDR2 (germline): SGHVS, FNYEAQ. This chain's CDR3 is CASSRTASVATGELFF. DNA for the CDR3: TGTGCCAGCAGCCGTACAGCTTCCGTGGCCACCGGGGAGCTGTTTTTT.

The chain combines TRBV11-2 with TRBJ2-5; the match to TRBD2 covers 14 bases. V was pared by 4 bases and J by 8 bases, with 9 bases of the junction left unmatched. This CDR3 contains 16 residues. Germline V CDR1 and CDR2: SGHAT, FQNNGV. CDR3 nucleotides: TGTGCCAGCAGCTCCTCCGGGACTAGCGGGAGAGAAACCCAGTACTTC. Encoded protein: CASSSSGTSGRETQYF.

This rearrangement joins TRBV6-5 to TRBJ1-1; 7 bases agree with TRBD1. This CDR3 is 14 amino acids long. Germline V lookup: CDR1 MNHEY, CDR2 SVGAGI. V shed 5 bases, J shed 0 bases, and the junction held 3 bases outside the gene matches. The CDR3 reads CASSRQGLNTEAFF. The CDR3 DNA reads TGTGCCAGCAGTCGACAGGGCCTGAACACTGAAGCTTTCTTT.

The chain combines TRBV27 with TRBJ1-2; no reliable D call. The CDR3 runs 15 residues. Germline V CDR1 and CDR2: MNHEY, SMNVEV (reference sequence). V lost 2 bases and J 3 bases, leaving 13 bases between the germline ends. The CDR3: CASSLSLEGHYGYTF. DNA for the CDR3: TGTGCCAGCAGTTTAAGTTTGGAGGGCCACTATGGCTACACCTTC.

The CDR3 region is CASSLTAGEGGELFF. The DNA for the CDR3 is TGTGCCAGCAGCTTAACAGCGGGAGAAGGCGGGGAGCTGTTTTTT. The chain couples TRBV7-9 to TRBJ2-2; 8 nucleotides align to TRBD2. The CDR3 totals 15 residues. CDR1 is SEHNR and CDR2 is FQNEAQ in the germline V gene (reference sequence). Trimming at V came to 2 bases and at J to 7 bases, leaving 6 bases not matched to a gene. Supplemented by reference TRBV7-9 and TRBJ2-2, the full variable domain reads DTGVSQNPRHKITKRGQNVTFRCDPISEHNRLYWYRQTLGQGPEFLTYFQNEAQLEKSRLLSDRFSAERPKGSFSTLEIQRTEQGDSAMYLCASSLTAGEGGELFFGEGSRLTVL.

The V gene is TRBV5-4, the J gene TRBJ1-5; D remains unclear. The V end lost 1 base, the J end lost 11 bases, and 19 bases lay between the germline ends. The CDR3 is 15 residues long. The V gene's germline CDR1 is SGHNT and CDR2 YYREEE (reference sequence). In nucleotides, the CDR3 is TGTGCCAGCAGCTTGCATCCCCTACCTTATCACGCCCAGCATTTT. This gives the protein CASSLHPLPYHAQHF. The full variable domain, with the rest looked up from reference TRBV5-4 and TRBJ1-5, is ETGVTQSPTHLIKTRGQQVTLRCSSQSGHNTVSWYQQALGQGPQFIFQYYREEENGRGNFPPRFSGLQFPNYSSELNVNALELDDSALYLCASSLHPLPYHAQHFGDGTRLSIL.

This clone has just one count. CDR3 DNA: TGCGCCAGCAGCTTGGAGGGGACAAACACTGAAGCTTTCTTT. As protein: CASSLEGTNTEAFF. The J gene is TRBJ1-1, the V gene TRBV5-1, with a possible D match to TRBD1 (6 bases). Germline V CDR1 and CDR2: SGHRS, YFSETQ. This CDR3 has 14 residues. The V gene lost 0 bases and the J gene lost 2 bases, with 8 bases spanning the gap.

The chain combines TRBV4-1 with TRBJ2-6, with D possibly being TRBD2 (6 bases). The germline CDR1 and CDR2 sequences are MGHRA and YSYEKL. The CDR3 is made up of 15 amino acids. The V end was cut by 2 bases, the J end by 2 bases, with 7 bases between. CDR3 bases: TGCGCCAGCAGCCAATCGGGGGCTGGGGCCAACGTCCTGACTTTC. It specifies CASSQSGAGANVLTF.

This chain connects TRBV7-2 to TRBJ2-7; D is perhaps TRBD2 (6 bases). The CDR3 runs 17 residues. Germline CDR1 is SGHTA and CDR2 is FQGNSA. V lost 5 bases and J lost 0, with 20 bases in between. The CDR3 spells CASSISRTSRISYEQYF. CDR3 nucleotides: TGTGCCAGCAGCATATCCAGAACTAGCCGTATCTCCTACGAGCAGTACTTC.

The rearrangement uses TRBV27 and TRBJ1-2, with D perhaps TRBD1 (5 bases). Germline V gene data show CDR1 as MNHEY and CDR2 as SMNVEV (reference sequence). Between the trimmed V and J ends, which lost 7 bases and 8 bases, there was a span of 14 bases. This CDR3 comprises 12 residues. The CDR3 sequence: CASKSRAGGYTF. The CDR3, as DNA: TGTGCCAGCAAGTCCAGGGCAGGGGGCTACACCTTC.

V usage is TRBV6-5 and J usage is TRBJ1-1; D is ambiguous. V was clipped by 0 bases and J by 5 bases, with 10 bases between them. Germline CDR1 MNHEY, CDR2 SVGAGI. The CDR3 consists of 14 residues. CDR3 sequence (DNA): TGTGCCAGCAGTTACTCCCCGGGAGGAACTGAAGCTTTCTTT. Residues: CASSYSPGGTEAFF.

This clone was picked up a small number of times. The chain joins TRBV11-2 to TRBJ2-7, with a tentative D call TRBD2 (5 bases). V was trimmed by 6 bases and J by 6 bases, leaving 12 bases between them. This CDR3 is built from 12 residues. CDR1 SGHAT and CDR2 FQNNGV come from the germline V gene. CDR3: CASRPEGTEQYF. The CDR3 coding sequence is TGTGCCAGCAGGCCAGAGGGTACCGAGCAGTACTTC.

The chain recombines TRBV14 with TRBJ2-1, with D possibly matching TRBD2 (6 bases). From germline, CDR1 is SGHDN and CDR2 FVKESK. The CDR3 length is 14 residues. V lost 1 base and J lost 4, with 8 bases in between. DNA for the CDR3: TGTGCCAGCAGCCAAGCGGGGGTGTACAATGAGCAGTTCTTC. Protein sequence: CASSQAGVYNEQFF. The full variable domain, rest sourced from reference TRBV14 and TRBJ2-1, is EAGVTQFPSHSVIEKGQTVTLRCDPISGHDNLYWYRRVMGKEIKFLLHFVKESKQDESGMPNNRFLAERTGGTYSTLKVQPAELEDSGVYFCASSQAGVYNEQFFGPGTRLTVL.

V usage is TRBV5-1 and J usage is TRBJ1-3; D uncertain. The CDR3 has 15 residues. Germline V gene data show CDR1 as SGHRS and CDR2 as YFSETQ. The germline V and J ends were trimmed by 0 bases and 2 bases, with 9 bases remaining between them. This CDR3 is CASSLVGMAGNTIYF. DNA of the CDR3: TGCGCCAGCAGCTTGGTCGGGATGGCTGGAAACACCATATATTTT.

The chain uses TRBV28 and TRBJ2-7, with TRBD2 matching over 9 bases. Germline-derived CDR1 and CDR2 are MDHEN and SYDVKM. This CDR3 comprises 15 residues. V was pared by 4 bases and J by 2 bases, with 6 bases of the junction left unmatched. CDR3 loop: CASSSDSGGTYEQYF. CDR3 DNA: TGTGCCAGCAGTTCTGATAGCGGGGGCACCTACGAGCAGTACTTC.

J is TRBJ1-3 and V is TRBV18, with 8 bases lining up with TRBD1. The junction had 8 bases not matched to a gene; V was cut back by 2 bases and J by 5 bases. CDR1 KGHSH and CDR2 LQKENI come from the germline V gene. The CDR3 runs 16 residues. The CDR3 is CASSPVLGQGRNTIYF. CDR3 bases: TGTGCCAGCTCACCAGTTCTTGGACAGGGACGAAACACCATATATTTT. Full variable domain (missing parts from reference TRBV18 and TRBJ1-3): NAGVMQNPRHLVRRRGQEARLRCSPMKGHSHVYWYRQLPEEGLKFMVYLQKENIIDESGMPKERFSAEFPKEGPSILRIQQVVRGDSAAYFCASSPVLGQGRNTIYFGEGSWLTVV.